The 16 T cell receptor beta chains below all came from one sample that was sequenced in a study of T cell changes during pregnancy in multiple sclerosis. The data were produced by immunoSEQ multiplex PCR, yet TCRdb's version contains in-frame clones alone and is incomplete. The table shows 40,000 or so clones, with about 92% occurring only once. The source was peripheral blood, collected before pregnancy. All receptors come from a female donor with multiple sclerosis, enrolled in a pregnancy study.

V gene TRBV6-4 combines with J gene TRBJ2-2; tentative D call: TRBD1 (6 bases). Germline V gene data show CDR1 as MRHNA and CDR2 as SNTAGT. V gave up 4 bases and J gave up 4 bases, with 10 bases separating them. The CDR3 has 14 amino acids. The CDR3 nucleotides read TGTGCCAGCAGTGCACAGGGTCCCACCGGGGAGCTGTTTTTT. Translating it yields CASSAQGPTGELFF.

This clone rates as medium-sized. The chain is built from TRBV7-3 and TRBJ2-7; TRBD2 agrees at 13 bases. Germline V gene sequence: CDR1 SGHTA, CDR2 FQGTGA. Unmatched junction bases numbered 3, after V lost 5 bases and J lost 2 bases. This CDR3 has 15 residues. This CDR3 reads CASSVGTSGTYEQYF. In nucleotides, the CDR3 is TGTGCCAGCAGCGTCGGGACTAGCGGGACCTACGAGCAGTACTTC.

The J gene is TRBJ2-2, the V gene TRBV7-3; D is uncertain. The V and J ends lost 5 bases and 3 bases respectively, with 10 bases between them. From germline, CDR1 is SGHTA and CDR2 FQGTGA. This CDR3 comprises 14 residues. The CDR3 nucleotides are TGTGCCAGCAGCCCGACTTACGACACCGGGGAGCTGTTTTTT. It is translated as CASSPTYDTGELFF.

There are a few counts of this clone. The J gene is TRBJ1-2, the V gene TRBV28; 8 bases map to TRBD1. Germline trimming cut 7 bases from V and 7 bases from J; bases unmatched to any gene: 5. The CDR3 has 12 amino acids. The V gene's germline CDR1 is MDHEN and CDR2 SYDVKM. In nucleotides, the CDR3 is TGTGCCAGCATCCCCGGACAGGGTGGCTACACCTTC. Translation: CASIPGQGGYTF.

V and J are TRBV5-1 and TRBJ1-3, with a weak D call TRBD1 (5 bases). The CDR3 runs 16 residues. Trimming stripped 0 bases from V and 2 bases from J, with 12 bases between. CDR1 and CDR2 from the germline V gene are SGHRS and YFSETQ. The CDR3 bases are TGCGCCAGCAGCTTGGGGAGGGGAGCGCCTGGAAACACCATATATTTT. This sequence encodes CASSLGRGAPGNTIYF.

The V gene is TRBV5-6, the J gene TRBJ2-5, with 8 bases matching TRBD1. The CDR3 loop spans 16 amino acids. Looked up from germline, CDR1 is SGHDT and CDR2 is YYEEEE. The V and J ends lost 5 bases and 4 bases, in that order; junction bases with no gene match: 13. Written as DNA, the CDR3 is TGTGCCAGCAGTTCGCTCGTCCAGGGGGCTAGAGAGACCCAGTACTTC. Its protein is CASSSLVQGARETQYF.

In its sample, this clone was seen once. This chain links TRBV4-3 with TRBJ2-3, with 10 bases that match TRBD2. The junction had 5 bases not matched to a gene; V was cut back by 1 base and J by 4 bases. There are 16 residues in the CDR3. Germline lookup yields CDR1 LGHNA and CDR2 YSLEER. CDR3 loop: CASSQASGSGADTQYF. The CDR3, as DNA: TGCGCCAGCAGCCAAGCTAGCGGGAGCGGCGCAGATACGCAGTATTTT.

V usage is TRBV5-6 and J usage is TRBJ2-1; no definite D call. Germline V CDR1 and CDR2: SGHDT, YYEEEE. Trimming cost V 4 bases and J 0 bases, with 23 bases left between them. CDR3 length: 19 residues. The CDR3 bases are TGTGCCAGCAGCCACTACCGTCCCGGGTACGTGAGCTCCTACAATGAGCAGTTCTTC. Encoded protein: CASSHYRPGYVSSYNEQFF.

This sequence joins TRBV7-9 and TRBJ2-2; 10 bases align to TRBD2. The germline gives CDR1 SEHNR, CDR2 FQNEAQ (reference sequence). V was clipped by 6 bases and J by 6 bases; unmatched bases: 1. This CDR3 has 13 amino acids. The CDR3 coding sequence is TGTGCCAGCAGAGCGGGGGGGGCCGGGGAGCTGTTTTTT. It is translated as CASRAGGAGELFF.

The chain's CDR3 is CASRRAGAIDTQYF. DNA of the CDR3: TGTGCCAGCAGGCGAGCGGGAGCGATAGATACGCAGTATTTT. The genes are TRBV2 and TRBJ2-3, with 8 positions matching TRBD2. The germline CDR1 and CDR2 sequences are SNHLY and FYNNEI. The V and J ends lost 6 bases and 5 bases, in that order; junction bases with no gene match: 7. This CDR3 is built from 14 residues.

Concerning this clone itself: No DNA is shown, since the ends of the CDR3 on it are uncertain; the CDR3 is the one TCRdb lists. This sequence joins TRBV27 and TRBJ2-3; the table assigns TRBD2, which was not confirmed against the DNA. With termini counted, the CDR3 has 15 amino acids. Germline assignment: CDR1 MNHEY and CDR2 SMNVEV (reference sequence). The CDR3 loop reads CASSSSGEGTDTQYF.

This sequence joins TRBV5-1 and TRBJ1-2; 7 bases align to TRBD1. The CDR3 is 13 amino acids. After removal of 0 bases from V and 10 bases from J, the junction contained 6 bases not matched to a gene. Germline CDR1 SGHRS, CDR2 YFSETQ. The CDR3 bases are TGCGCCAGCAGCTTGGGACAGGGTGGAGACTACACCTTC. It encodes CASSLGQGGDYTF.

The CDR3 DNA is TGTGCCAGTAGTGCCAGCCTAGCGGACCCCTCCTACAATGAGCAGTTCTTC. It specifies CASSASLADPSYNEQFF. This chain connects TRBV19 to TRBJ2-1; 7 nucleotides align to TRBD2. The CDR3 sequence is 17 residues long. The junction had 10 bases not matched to a gene; V was cut back by 5 bases and J by 0 bases. CDR1 and CDR2 (germline): LNHDA, SQIVND (reference sequence).

The chain combines TRBV27 with TRBJ2-1, with 11 nucleotides matching TRBD2. Germline CDR1 and CDR2: MNHEY and SMNVEV (reference sequence). V shed 5 bases and J 7 bases; nucleotides not matched to a gene: 4. The CDR3 runs to 14 residues. CDR3 nucleotides: TGTGCCAGCAGTGTACTAGCGGGAGATAATGAGCAGTTCTTC. Protein product: CASSVLAGDNEQFF.

The genes are TRBV4-3 and TRBJ2-7, with TRBD2 identical over 10 bases. This CDR3 comprises 15 residues. Trimming cost V 3 bases and J 3 bases; bases outside gene matches: 5. The germline CDR1 and CDR2 sequences are LGHNA and YSLEER. CDR3 nucleotide sequence: TGCGCCAGCAGCCAGGAAGAGCGGGAGGGCTACGAGCAGTACTTC. This translates into CASSQEEREGYEQYF.

V and J are TRBV30 and TRBJ1-5; D remains unclear. This CDR3 region has 13 residues. Trimming shortened V by 0 bases and J by 0 bases, and 3 bases separated the two germline ends. CDR1 and CDR2 from the germline V gene are GTSNPN and SVGIG (reference sequence). The CDR3 DNA reads as TGTGCCTGGAGTGTATATAGCAATCAGCCCCAGCATTTT. It specifies CAWSVYSNQPQHF. The variable domain in full, with the rest retrieved from reference TRBV30 and TRBJ1-5, is SQTIHQWPATLVQPVGSPLSLECTVEGTSNPNLYWYRQAAGRGLQLLFYSVGIGQISSEVPQNLSASRPQDRQFILSSKKLLLSDSGFYLCAWSVYSNQPQHFGDGTRLSIL.